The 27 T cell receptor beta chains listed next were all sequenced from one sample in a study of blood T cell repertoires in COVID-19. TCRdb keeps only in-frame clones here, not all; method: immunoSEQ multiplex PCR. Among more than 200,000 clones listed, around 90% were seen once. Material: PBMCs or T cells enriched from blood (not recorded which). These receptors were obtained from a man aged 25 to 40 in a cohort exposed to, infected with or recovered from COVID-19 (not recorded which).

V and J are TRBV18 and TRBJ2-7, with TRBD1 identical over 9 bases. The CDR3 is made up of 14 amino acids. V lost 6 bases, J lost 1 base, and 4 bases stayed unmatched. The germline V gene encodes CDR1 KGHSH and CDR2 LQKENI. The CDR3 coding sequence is TGTGCCAGCTCCACAGGGGGCACGTCCTACGAGCAGTACTTC. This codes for CASSTGGTSYEQYF.

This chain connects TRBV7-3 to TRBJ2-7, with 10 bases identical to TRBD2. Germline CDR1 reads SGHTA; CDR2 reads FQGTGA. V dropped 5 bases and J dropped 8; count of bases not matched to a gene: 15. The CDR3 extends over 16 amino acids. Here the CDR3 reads CASSPTDGASGSKQYF. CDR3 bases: TGTGCCAGCAGCCCAACGGACGGGGCTAGCGGGAGCAAGCAGTACTTC.

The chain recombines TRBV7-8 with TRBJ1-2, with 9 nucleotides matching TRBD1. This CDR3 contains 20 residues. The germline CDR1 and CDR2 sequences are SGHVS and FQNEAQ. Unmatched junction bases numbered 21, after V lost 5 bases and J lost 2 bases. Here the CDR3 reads CASSRPRGTGIVRGNYGYTF. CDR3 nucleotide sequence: TGTGCCAGCAGCCGACCCAGGGGGACAGGGATTGTTAGGGGCAACTATGGCTACACCTTC.

The CDR3 sequence: CASSQVQGHYNSPLHF. CDR3 nucleotide sequence: TGTGCCAGCAGCCAAGTACAGGGGCACTATAATTCACCCCTCCACTTT. The rearrangement links TRBV14 to TRBJ1-6; TRBD1 matches at 7 bases. Germline V CDR1 and CDR2: SGHDN, FVKESK. The CDR3 has 16 residues. Germline trimming cut 1 base from V and 3 bases from J; bases unmatched to any gene: 3.

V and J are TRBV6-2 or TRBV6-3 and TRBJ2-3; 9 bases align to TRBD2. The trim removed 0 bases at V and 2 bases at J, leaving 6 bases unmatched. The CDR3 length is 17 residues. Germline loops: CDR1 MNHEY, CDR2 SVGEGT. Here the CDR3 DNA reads TGTGCCAGCAGTTACTCGATCGCGGGAGGGCCCACAGATACGCAGTATTTT. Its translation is CASSYSIAGGPTDTQYF.

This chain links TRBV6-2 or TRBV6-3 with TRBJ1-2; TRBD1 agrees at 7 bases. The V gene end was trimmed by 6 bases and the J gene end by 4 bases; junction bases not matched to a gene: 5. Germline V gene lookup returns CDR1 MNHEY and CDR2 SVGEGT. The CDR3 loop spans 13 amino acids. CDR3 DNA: TGTGCCAGCAGCCTCGGACAGGTCTATGGCTACACCTTC. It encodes CASSLGQVYGYTF.

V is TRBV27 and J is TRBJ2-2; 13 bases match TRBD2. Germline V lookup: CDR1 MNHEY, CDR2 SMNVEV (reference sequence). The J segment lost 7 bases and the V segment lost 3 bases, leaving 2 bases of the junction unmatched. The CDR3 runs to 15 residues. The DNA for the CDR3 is TGTGCCAGCAGTTTGGGGACTAGCGGGAACGGGGAGCTGTTTTTT. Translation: CASSLGTSGNGELFF.

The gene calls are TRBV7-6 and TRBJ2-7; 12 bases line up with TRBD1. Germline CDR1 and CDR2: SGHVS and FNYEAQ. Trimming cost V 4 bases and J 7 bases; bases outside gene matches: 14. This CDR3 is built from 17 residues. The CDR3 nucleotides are TGTGCCAGCAGCTCGCACGCGTTGGGACAGGGGGCAGGTGAGCAGTACTTC. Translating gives CASSSHALGQGAGEQYF. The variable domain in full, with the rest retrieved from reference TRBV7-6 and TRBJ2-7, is GAGVSQSPRYKVTKRGQDVALRCDPISGHVSLYWYRQALGQGPEFLTYFNYEAQQDKSGLPNDRFSAERPEGSISTLTIQRTEQRDSAMYRCASSSHALGQGAGEQYFGPGTRLTVT.

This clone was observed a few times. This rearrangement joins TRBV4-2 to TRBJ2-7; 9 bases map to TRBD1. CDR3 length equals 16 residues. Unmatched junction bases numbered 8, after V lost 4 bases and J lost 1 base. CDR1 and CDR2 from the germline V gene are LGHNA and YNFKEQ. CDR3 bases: TGTGCCAGCAGCCCCCGGGTGGGACAGGGATCCTACGAGCAGTACTTC. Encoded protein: CASSPRVGQGSYEQYF.

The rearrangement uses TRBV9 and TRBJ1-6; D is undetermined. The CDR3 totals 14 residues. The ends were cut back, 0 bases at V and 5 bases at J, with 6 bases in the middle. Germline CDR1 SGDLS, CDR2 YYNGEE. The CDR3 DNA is TGTGCCAGCAGCGTAGGGGCAGATAATTCACCCCTCCACTTT. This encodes CASSVGADNSPLHF.

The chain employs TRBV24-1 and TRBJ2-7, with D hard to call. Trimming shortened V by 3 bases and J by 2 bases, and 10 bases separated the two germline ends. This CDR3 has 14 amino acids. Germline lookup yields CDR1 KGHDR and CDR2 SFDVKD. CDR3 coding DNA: TGTGCCACCAGTGATCTCAGGAATCCCTACGAGCAGTACTTC. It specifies CATSDLRNPYEQYF.

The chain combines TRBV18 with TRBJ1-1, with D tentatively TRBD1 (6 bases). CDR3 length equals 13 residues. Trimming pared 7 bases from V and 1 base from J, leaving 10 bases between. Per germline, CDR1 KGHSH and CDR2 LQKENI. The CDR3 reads CASLMDRNTEAFF. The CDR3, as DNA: TGTGCCAGCTTGATGGACAGGAACACTGAAGCTTTCTTT.

CDR3 DNA: TGTGCCACCAGCAGAGCGGAGGGGCGAGTCGAAAAACTGTTTTTT. It specifies CATSRAEGRVEKLFF. The chain employs TRBV15 and TRBJ1-4, with a weak D call TRBD1 (5 bases). Germline V gives CDR1 LNHNV, CDR2 YYDKDF (reference sequence). The V end lost 1 base, the J end lost 8 bases, and 14 bases lay between the germline ends. CDR3 length: 15 residues.

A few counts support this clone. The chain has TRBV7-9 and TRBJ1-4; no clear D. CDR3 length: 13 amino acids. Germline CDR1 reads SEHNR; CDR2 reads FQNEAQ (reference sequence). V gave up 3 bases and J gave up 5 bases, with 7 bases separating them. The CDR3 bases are TGTGCCAGCAGCTTTGAGACAAATGAAAAACTGTTTTTT. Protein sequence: CASSFETNEKLFF.

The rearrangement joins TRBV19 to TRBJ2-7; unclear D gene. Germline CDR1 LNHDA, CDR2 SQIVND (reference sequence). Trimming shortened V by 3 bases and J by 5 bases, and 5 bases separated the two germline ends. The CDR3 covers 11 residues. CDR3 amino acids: CASSIRDEQYF. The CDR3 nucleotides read TGTGCCAGTAGTATTAGAGACGAGCAGTACTTC.

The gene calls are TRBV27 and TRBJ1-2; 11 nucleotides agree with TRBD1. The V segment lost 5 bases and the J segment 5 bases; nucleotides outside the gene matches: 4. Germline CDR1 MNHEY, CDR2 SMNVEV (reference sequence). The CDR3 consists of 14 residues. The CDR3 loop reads CASSPGQGAYGYTF. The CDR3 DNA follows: TGTGCCAGCAGTCCCGGACAGGGGGCGTATGGCTACACCTTC.

The CDR3 DNA reads as TGTGCCAGTAAGGGACAGGGGCCAAACACCATATATTTT. Its translation: CASKGQGPNTIYF. The chain links TRBV19 to TRBJ1-3, with 10 bases that match TRBD1. Looked up from germline, CDR1 is LNHDA and CDR2 is SQIVND (reference sequence). The CDR3 spans 13 residues. J lost 6 bases, V lost 7 bases, and 3 bases had no gene match.

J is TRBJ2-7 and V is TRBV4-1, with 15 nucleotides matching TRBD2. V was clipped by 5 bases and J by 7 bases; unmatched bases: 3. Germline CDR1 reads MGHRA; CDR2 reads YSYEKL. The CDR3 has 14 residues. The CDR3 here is CASSLGLAGGEQYF. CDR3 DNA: TGCGCCAGCAGCTTGGGACTAGCGGGAGGTGAGCAGTACTTC.

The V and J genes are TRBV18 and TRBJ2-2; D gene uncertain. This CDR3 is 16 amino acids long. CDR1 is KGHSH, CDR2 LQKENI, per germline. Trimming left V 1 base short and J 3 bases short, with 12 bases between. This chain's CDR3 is CASSPRQVTDTGELFF. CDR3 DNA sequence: TGTGCCAGCTCACCACGGCAGGTCACGGACACCGGGGAGCTGTTTTTT.

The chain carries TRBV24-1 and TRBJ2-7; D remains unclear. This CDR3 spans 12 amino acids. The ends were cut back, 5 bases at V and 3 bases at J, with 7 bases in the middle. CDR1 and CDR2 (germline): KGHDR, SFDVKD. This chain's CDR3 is CATSASGYEQYF. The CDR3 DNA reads TGTGCCACCAGTGCGTCGGGCTACGAGCAGTACTTC.

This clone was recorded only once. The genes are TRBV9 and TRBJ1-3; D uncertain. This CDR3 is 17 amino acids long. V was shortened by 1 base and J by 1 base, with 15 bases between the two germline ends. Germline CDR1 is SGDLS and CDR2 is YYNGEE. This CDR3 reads CASSVSRDAGSGNTIYF. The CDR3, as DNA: TGTGCCAGCAGCGTATCCCGCGACGCGGGTTCTGGAAACACCATATATTTT.

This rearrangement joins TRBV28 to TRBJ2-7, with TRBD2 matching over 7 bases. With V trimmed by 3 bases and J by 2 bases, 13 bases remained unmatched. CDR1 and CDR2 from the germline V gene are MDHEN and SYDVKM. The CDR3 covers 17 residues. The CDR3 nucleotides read TGTGCCAGCAGTTTCATCCGACGGCTAGCGGACCCCTACGAGCAGTACTTC. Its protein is CASSFIRRLADPYEQYF.

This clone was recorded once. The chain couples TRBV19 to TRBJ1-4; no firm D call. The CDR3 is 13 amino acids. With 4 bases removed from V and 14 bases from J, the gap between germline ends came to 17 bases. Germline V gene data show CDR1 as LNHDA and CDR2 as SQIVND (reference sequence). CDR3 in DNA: TGTGCCAGTAGTACCCCTCCCCGCGGGGTTCTGTTTTTT. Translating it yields CASSTPPRGVLFF.

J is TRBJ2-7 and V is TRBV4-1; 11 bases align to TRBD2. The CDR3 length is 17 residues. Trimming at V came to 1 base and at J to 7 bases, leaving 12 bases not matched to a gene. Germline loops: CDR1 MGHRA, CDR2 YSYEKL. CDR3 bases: TGCGCCAGCAGCCAAGTCGGTAGCGGGAGGGTCCGTGAGGAGCAGTACTTC. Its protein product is CASSQVGSGRVREEQYF.

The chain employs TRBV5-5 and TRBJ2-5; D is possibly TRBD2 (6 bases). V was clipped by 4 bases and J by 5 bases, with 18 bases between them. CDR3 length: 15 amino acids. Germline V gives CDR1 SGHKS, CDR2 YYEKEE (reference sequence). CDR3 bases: TGTGCCAGCAGCCCGGCGGGGTTTGAATCGGAGACCCAGTACTTC. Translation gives CASSPAGFESETQYF.

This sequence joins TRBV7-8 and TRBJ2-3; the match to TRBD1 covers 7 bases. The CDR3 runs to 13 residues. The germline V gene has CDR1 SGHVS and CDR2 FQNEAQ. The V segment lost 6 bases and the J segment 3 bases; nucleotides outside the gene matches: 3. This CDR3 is CASSSRGTDTQYF. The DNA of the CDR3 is TGTGCCAGCAGTTCCAGGGGGACAGATACGCAGTATTTT.

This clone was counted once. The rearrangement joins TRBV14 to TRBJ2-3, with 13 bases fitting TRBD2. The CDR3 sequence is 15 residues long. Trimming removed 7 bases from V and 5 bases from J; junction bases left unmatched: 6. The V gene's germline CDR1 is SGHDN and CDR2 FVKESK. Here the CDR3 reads CASTRTSGSLDTQYF. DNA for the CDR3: TGTGCCAGCACCAGGACTAGCGGGAGTCTAGATACGCAGTATTTT. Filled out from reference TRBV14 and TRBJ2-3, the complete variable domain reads EAGVTQFPSHSVIEKGQTVTLRCDPISGHDNLYWYRRVMGKEIKFLLHFVKESKQDESGMPNNRFLAERTGGTYSTLKVQPAELEDSGVYFCASTRTSGSLDTQYFGPGTRLTVL.